The count of the clone carrying this T cell receptor (beta chain) is one. The antigen remains undetermined. The sample originates from a study of a mutant IDH1 vaccine in newly diagnosed glioma. About the research overall: Of the patients given treatment, approximately 60% were male and 37.5% were female, and a mean age of around 38 years was recorded. Patients got radiotherapy, temozolomide, or both beforehand, and most got both.

V lost 2 bases to trimming and J lost 0 bases, with 17 bases between them. The CDR3 totals 18 residues. Germline loops: CDR1 LGHNT, CDR2 FRNRAP. The time point is: baseline, week 1 (first vaccination visit). Specified treatment: pre-vaccination baseline after standard-of-care therapy. Donor diagnoses consisted of new WHO grade 3 or 4 IDH1-mutant, ATRX-lost astrocytomas. Produced via immunoSEQ multiplex PCR; TCRdb's table is partial and in-frame only. The repertoire holds roughly 46,000 clones, approximately 90% seen once, with 2% to 2.5% in the top ten. Study findings and constraints: Researchers report vaccine-induced immune responses in approximately 95% of patients.

The chain is built from TRBV12-5 and TRBJ2-1; D might be TRBD1 or TRBD2, each matching 5 bases. Here the sequenced sample was PBMCs, taken from a glioma patient treated with radiotherapy, temozolomide or both. This clonotype was obtained from a man aged 40-49 years with glioma. The CDR3 reads CASGLSRDRGSSYNEQFF. The CDR3 DNA reads as TGTGCTAGTGGTTTGAGCAGGGATCGGGGTAGCTCCTACAATGAGCAGTTCTTC.